This TCR beta chain was retrieved from a study of cytomegalovirus exposure and HLA in healthy donors. Of note for this clone: Antigen unknown.

Study results and limitations: Later work showed greater clonal expansion in HLA-associated TCR beta chains than in equally common others.

The CDR3 has 15 residues. Trimming cost V 5 bases and J 6 bases; bases outside gene matches: 6. CDR1 MRHNA and CDR2 SNTAGT come from the germline V gene. Vbeta (60) and Jbeta (13) primers were used in the PCR. TCRdb's copy holds only in-frame clones and misses some; the assay was immunoSEQ multiplex PCR. This sample has some 200,000 clones, with about 80% found just once. The rearrangement uses TRBV6-4 and TRBJ2-1; 11 nucleotides line up with TRBD2. The source of this sequence is a woman in her twenties or thirties in good health and CMV-seronegative. Sequenced material: PBMCs. The CDR3 spells CASSIIAGGLNEQFF. The DNA of the CDR3 is TGTGCCAGCAGTATCATAGCGGGGGGGCTCAATGAGCAGTTCTTC.